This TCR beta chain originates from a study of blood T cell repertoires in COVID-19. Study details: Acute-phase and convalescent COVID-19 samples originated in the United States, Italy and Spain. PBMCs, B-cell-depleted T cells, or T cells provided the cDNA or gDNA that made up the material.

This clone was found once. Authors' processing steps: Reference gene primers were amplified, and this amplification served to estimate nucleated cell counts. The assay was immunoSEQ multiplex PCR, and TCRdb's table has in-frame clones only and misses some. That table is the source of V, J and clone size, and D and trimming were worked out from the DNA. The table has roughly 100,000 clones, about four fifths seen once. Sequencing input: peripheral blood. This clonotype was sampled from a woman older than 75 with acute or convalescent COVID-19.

Written as DNA, the CDR3 is TGTGCCAGCAGCTTTAAAGCGGGCTCCTCCTACAATGAGCAGTTCTTC. Amino acids: CASSFKAGSSYNEQFF. The chain recombines TRBV5-6 with TRBJ2-1, with D maybe TRBD2 (6 bases). The CDR3 contains 16 residues. The V and J ends lost 2 bases and 0 bases respectively, with 12 bases between them. Germline CDR1 SGHDT, CDR2 YYEEEE. Full variable domain (remainder filled in from reference TRBV5-6 and TRBJ2-1): DAGVTQSPTHLIKTRGQQVTLRCSPKSGHDTVSWYQQALGQGPQFIFQYYEEEERQRGNFPDRFSGHQFPNYSSELNVNALLLGDSALYLCASSFKAGSSYNEQFFGPGTRLTVL.